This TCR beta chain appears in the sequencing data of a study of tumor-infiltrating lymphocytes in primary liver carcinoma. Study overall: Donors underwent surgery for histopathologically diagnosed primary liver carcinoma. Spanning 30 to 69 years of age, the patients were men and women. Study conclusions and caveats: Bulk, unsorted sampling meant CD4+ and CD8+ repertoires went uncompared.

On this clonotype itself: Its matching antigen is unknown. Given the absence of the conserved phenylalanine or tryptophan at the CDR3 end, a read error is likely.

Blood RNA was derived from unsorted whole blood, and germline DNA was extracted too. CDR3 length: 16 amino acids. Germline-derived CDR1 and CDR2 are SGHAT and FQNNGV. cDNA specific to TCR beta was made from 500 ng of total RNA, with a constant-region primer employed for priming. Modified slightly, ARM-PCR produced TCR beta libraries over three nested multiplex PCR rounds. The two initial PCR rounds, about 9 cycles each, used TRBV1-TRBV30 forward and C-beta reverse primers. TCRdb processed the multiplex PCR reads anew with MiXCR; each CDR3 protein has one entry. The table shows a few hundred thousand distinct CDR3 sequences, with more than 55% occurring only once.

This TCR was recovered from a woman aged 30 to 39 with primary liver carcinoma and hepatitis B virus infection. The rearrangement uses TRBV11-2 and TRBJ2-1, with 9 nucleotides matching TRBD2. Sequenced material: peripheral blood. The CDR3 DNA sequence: TGTGCCAACAGCCTCAGGAGGCGGGAGGGCCCCAATGAGCAGTTCTAC. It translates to CANSLRRREGPNEQFY.